This T cell receptor (beta chain) was identified in a study of cytomegalovirus exposure and HLA in healthy donors. Trimming took 3 bases from V and 0 from J, leaving 12 bases between them. The CDR3 spans 16 residues. Germline assignment: CDR1 SEHNR and CDR2 FQNEAQ (reference sequence). With regard to this clone: Its antigen remains unknown.

Study findings and constraints: An analysis that was carried out later associated 16,000 or so TCR beta sequences with HLA alleles at 0.05 false discovery rate. In a later analysis, common viral pathogens appeared linked to several of the most significant clusters. In a later analysis, V- and J-gene trimming of beta chains associated with a DCLRE1C missense variant, replicated independently.

Primers for the PCR totalled 60 Vbeta and 13 Jbeta. Profiled with immunoSEQ multiplex PCR; TCRdb holds only in-frame clones, not every one. Of 110,000 to 150,000 clones detected, 77% appear once; the ten largest clones hold 1.5% to 2%. Material for sequencing was PBMCs. The TCR sequence derives from a female donor in good health and CMV-seronegative. The V gene is TRBV7-9, the J gene TRBJ1-3; D ambiguous. CDR3 protein: CASSFNPGGSGNTIYF. Written as DNA, the CDR3 is TGTGCCAGCAGCTTTAATCCGGGAGGCTCTGGAAACACCATATATTTT.